This T cell receptor beta chain was retrieved from a study of blood T cell repertoires in COVID-19. Using immunoSEQ multiplex PCR, the repertoire was profiled, and TCRdb retains in-frame clones only, with some absent. The sample records about 130,000 clones, around 80% being singletons. This CDR3 has 12 amino acids. V lost 1 base and J lost 7, with 8 bases in between. Germline CDR1 and CDR2: SGHTA and FQGNSA. This clone was recorded once. The receptor was isolated from a middle-aged man with acute COVID-19. Material for sequencing was PBMCs or T cells enriched from blood (not recorded which). The chain employs TRBV7-2 and TRBJ2-7, with D perhaps TRBD2 (6 bases). CDR3 in amino acids: CASSLVTREQYF. The CDR3 DNA follows: TGTGCCAGCAGCTTAGTGACTAGAGAGCAGTACTTC.